The clone carrying this TCR beta chain was found a few times. The target antigen is unknown. This sample holds PBMCs from roughly 10 ml fresh peripheral blood. This CDR3 comprises 15 residues. The germline V gene has CDR1 SGHNT and CDR2 YYREEE (reference sequence). V was cut by 0 bases and J by 7 bases, with 16 bases left in between. The data derive from a study of T cells in Graves' hyperthyroidism and ophthalmopathy. In the study overall: The authors collected peripheral blood at initial diagnosis, before any treatment.

Study-level findings and limits: The blood repertoire included most of the expanded thyroid clonotypes above 0.001. Ophthalmopathy onset followed model prediction by a median about 6.9 months.

There were TCR beta CDR3 regions amplified from RNA transcripts. An initial round of RT-PCR targeting the TCR CDR3 relied on the HTBI primer set. TCRdb fed the multiplex PCR reads into MiXCR, producing one record per CDR3 protein. The top ten hold less than 6.5% of the sample, which has about 420,000 distinct CDR3 sequences, 12% to 15% seen once. This sequence originates from a woman aged 18-29 years with Graves' hyperthyroidism. The specimen was blood. This chain connects TRBV5-4 to TRBJ1-2; no firm D call. CDR3 region: CASSLVDVSRGGYTF. In nucleotides, the CDR3 is TGTGCCAGCAGCTTGGTCGATGTAAGTCGTGGTGGCTACACCTTC.